The 14 T cell receptor beta chains presented below share a single source sample, sequenced in a study of identifying expanded T cells in peripheral blood. The method was immunoSEQ multiplex PCR; TCRdb's version includes in-frame clones alone and lacks a portion of them. Counted here are about 85,000 clones, around 89% occurring once; the ten biggest clones make up roughly 3.1%. The source material was blood. The receptor source for this set is a person aged 18 to 70 in good health.

J is TRBJ1-6 and V is TRBV7-2; D ambiguous. CDR1 and CDR2 from the germline V gene are SGHTA and FQGNSA. V shed 5 bases and J shed 9 bases, with 8 bases lying between them. There are 12 residues in the CDR3. The CDR3, as DNA: TGTGCCAGCAGCCGGGTGGGTTCACCCCTCCACTTT. Encoded protein: CASSRVGSPLHF.

This rearrangement joins TRBV10-3 to TRBJ1-1; TRBD1 aligns across 12 bases. CDR1 and CDR2 from the germline V gene are ENHRY and SYGVKD. CDR3 size: 16 residues. Unmatched junction bases numbered 5, after V lost 6 bases and J lost 0 bases. CDR3 region: CAIRGGTGGLNTEAFF. The DNA for the CDR3 is TGTGCCATCAGGGGAGGGACAGGGGGCTTGAACACTGAAGCTTTCTTT.

The rearrangement joins TRBV4-1 to TRBJ1-4; D is undetermined. The CDR3 contains 16 residues. Germline loops: CDR1 MGHRA, CDR2 YSYEKL. V gave up 1 base and J gave up 2 bases, with 11 bases separating them. The CDR3 sequence is CASSQVSADTNEKLFF. The CDR3 DNA reads as TGCGCCAGCAGCCAAGTGTCGGCTGATACTAATGAAAAACTGTTTTTT.

The sample holds a few counts of this clone. This chain connects TRBV19 to TRBJ1-5; D gene ambiguous. Trimming pared 10 bases from V and 3 bases from J, leaving 16 bases between. Per germline, CDR1 LNHDA and CDR2 SQIVND (reference sequence). The CDR3 totals 14 residues. CDR3 DNA sequence: TGTGCCACCGAAAGTTCCAGTCTCAATCAGCCCCAGCATTTT. Translated: CATESSSLNQPQHF.

The J gene is TRBJ1-1, the V gene TRBV4-1, with 12 bases aligning to TRBD1. Germline V gene data show CDR1 as MGHRA and CDR2 as YSYEKL. V gave up 0 bases and J gave up 0 bases; unmatched junction bases: 8. CDR3 length equals 19 residues. DNA for the CDR3: TGCGCCAGCAGCCAAGATGGGCGGGACAGGGGGCGCCTGAACACTGAAGCTTTCTTT. This codes for CASSQDGRDRGRLNTEAFF.

The chain joins TRBV6-5 to TRBJ2-7; D not certain. Trimming stripped 5 bases from V and 2 bases from J, with 4 bases between. Germline V lookup: CDR1 MNHEY, CDR2 SVGAGI. This CDR3 is built from 11 residues. CDR3 sequence reads: CASSGPYEQYF. The CDR3 DNA reads as TGTGCCAGCAGTGGACCCTACGAGCAGTACTTC.

This clone came up once. V usage is TRBV28 and J usage is TRBJ1-5; 8 bases match TRBD1. Germline V gene data show CDR1 as MDHEN and CDR2 as SYDVKM. J lost 6 bases, V lost 6 bases, and 7 bases had no gene match. The CDR3 is 14 residues long. The CDR3 region is CASSAQGVGQPQHF. The CDR3 DNA reads as TGTGCCAGCAGCGCACAGGGGGTTGGTCAGCCCCAGCATTTT.

In its sample, this clone was seen once. The chain recombines TRBV4-2 with TRBJ2-7; 7 nucleotides match TRBD2. In germline, CDR1 is LGHNA, CDR2 YNFKEQ. The CDR3 runs to 14 residues. V lost 1 base and J lost 2; bases outside the gene matches: 2. CDR3 nucleotides: TGTGCCAGCAGCCAAGGAGCGGGAACCTACGAGCAGTACTTC. It codes for CASSQGAGTYEQYF.

This clone occurred once. The chain links TRBV4-3 to TRBJ2-7; D is ambiguous. V lost 0 bases and J 3 bases, leaving 9 bases between the germline ends. The CDR3 totals 14 residues. The germline V gene encodes CDR1 LGHNA and CDR2 YSLEER. The CDR3 region has the DNA TGCGCCAGCAGCCAAGATAGGAGCCTCTACGAGCAGTACTTC. Encoded protein: CASSQDRSLYEQYF.

With respect to this clone: Other DNA sequences in this specimen translate into the identical CDR3. The chain carries TRBV7-9 and TRBJ2-3, with D perhaps matching TRBD2 (7 bases). The CDR3 has 16 amino acids. Germline assignment: CDR1 SEHNR and CDR2 FQNEAQ (reference sequence). V dropped 4 bases and J dropped 1 base, with 15 bases sitting between them. The CDR3 bases are TGTGCCAGCAGCTCCTCAGGGGCGGGAGGCACAGATACGCAGTATTTT. Translated: CASSSSGAGGTDTQYF.

The chain has TRBV27 and TRBJ1-6, with no clear D. CDR1 and CDR2 from the germline V gene are MNHEY and SMNVEV (reference sequence). The CDR3 is 13 residues long. V lost 6 bases and J 1 base, leaving 4 bases between the germline ends. The CDR3 spells CASRDSYNSPLHF. The CDR3 nucleotides read TGTGCCAGCAGGGATTCCTATAATTCACCCCTCCACTTT.

V gene TRBV7-2 combines with J gene TRBJ2-5; D might be TRBD2 (6 bases). V was shortened by 6 bases and J by 5 bases, with 16 bases between the two germline ends. Germline CDR1 is SGHTA and CDR2 is FQGNSA. The CDR3 is 14 amino acids. The CDR3 here is CASSRGSGGETQYF. The CDR3 DNA sequence: TGTGCCAGCAGTCGGGGGTCTGGTGGGGAGACCCAGTACTTC.

CDR3 protein: CASSGTDSYEQYF. CDR3 bases: TGTGCCAGCAGTGGGACGGACTCCTACGAGCAGTACTTC. The genes are TRBV6-6 and TRBJ2-7, with D perhaps given as TRBD1 or TRBD2 (5 bases each). The ends were cut back, 5 bases at V and 0 bases at J, with 8 bases in the middle. The CDR3 spans 13 residues. Germline CDR1 reads MNHNY; CDR2 reads SVGAGI (reference sequence).

This clone was seen just once. CDR3 sequence: CASAYYTSVLYNEQFF. The CDR3 coding sequence is TGCGCCAGTGCGTATTATACTAGCGTGCTTTACAATGAGCAGTTCTTC. This sequence joins TRBV10-2 and TRBJ2-1, with 7 bases that match TRBD2. The germline gives CDR1 WSHSY, CDR2 SAAADI. With 9 bases clipped from V and 4 bases from J, the junction kept 15 bases outside the gene matches. This CDR3 region has 16 residues.